The text below deals with one TCR beta chain. The data stem from a study of blood T cell repertoires in COVID-19. Turning to the study itself: T cells, B-cell-depleted T cells, or PBMCs supplied cDNA or gDNA.

CDR1 is LGHDT and CDR2 is YNNKEL in the germline V gene (reference sequence). V trimming: 4 bases; J trimming: 4 bases; junction bases outside the gene matches: 3. This CDR3 comprises 13 residues. How the authors handled the data: Amplifying reference gene primers gave estimates of nucleated cell counts. Repertoires were generated with immunoSEQ multiplex PCR, while TCRdb's copy carries only in-frame clones and drops some. V and J calls and clone size are as listed in that table; D and trimming were resolved from the DNA. Of fewer than 35,000 clones detected, 85% appear once; the ten largest clones hold 7% to 10%.

The TCR comes from an elderly man with active COVID-19. Material for sequencing was peripheral blood. This chain uses TRBV3-1 (or the pseudogene TRBV3-2) with TRBJ2-5; 7 bases agree with TRBD1. The CDR3 protein is CASSPPGGETQYF. CDR3 bases: TGTGCCAGCAGCCCCCCAGGGGGAGAGACCCAGTACTTC.